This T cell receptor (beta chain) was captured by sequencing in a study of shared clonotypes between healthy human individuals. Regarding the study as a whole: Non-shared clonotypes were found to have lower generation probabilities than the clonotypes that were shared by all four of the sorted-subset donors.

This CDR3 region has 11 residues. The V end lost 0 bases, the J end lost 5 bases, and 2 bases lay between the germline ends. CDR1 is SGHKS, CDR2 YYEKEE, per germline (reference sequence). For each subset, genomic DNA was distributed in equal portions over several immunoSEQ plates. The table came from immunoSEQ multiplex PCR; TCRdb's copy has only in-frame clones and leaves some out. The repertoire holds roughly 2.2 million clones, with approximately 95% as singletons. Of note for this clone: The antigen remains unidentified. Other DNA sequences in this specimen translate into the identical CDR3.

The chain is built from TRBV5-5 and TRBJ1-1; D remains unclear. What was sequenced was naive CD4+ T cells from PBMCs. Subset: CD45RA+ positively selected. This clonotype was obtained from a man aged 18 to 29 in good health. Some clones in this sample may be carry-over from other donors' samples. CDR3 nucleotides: TGTGCCAGCAGCTTGGAAACTGAAGCTTTCTTT. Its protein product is CASSLETEAFF. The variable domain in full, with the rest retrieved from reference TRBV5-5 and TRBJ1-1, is DAGVTQSPTHLIKTRGQQVTLRCSPISGHKSVSWYQQVLGQGPQFIFQYYEKEERGRGNFPDRFSARQFPNYSSELNVNALLLGDSALYLCASSLETEAFFGQGTRLTVV.